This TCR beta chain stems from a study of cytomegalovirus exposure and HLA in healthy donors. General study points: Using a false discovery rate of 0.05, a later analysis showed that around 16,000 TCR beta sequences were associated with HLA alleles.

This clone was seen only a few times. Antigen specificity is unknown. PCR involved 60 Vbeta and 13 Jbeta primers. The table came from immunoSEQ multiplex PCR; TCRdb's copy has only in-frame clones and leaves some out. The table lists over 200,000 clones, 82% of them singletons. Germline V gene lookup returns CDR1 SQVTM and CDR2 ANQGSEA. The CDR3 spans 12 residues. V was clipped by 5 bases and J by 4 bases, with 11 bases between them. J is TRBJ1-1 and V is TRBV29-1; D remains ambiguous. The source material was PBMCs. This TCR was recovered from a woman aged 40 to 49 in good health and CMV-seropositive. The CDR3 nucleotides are TGCAGCGTTCGGAGGGAATCCACTGAAGCTTTCTTT. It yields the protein CSVRRESTEAFF.